These 21 T cell receptor beta chains share one sample of origin, sequenced in a study of T cell repertoires in cytomegalovirus infection. TCRdb used MiXCR to reprocess the reads, holding one entry per CDR3 protein. Here the sample spans over 300,000 distinct CDR3 sequences, roughly 17% being singletons. The sample comprised PBMCs. These receptors were taken from a human donor in good health (CMV status not recorded). Some clones in this sample may be carry-over from other donors' samples.

This clonotype turned up a few times. This chain joins TRBV6-1 and TRBJ2-3; TRBD1 agrees at 9 bases. Germline assignment: CDR1 MNHNS and CDR2 SASEGT. The V segment lost 6 bases and the J segment 6 bases; nucleotides outside the gene matches: 10. The CDR3 runs to 15 residues. CDR3 in DNA: TGTGCCAGCAGAGCCCACAGGGGGCTGCTCGATACGCAGTATTTT. Translation: CASRAHRGLLDTQYF.

The chain links TRBV6-6 to TRBJ1-4, with 10 bases matching TRBD1. Germline V gene sequence: CDR1 MNHNY, CDR2 SVGAGI (reference sequence). The trim removed 5 bases at V and 0 bases at J, leaving 0 bases unmatched. This CDR3 is built from 15 residues. CDR3 in DNA: TGTGCCAGCAGTGACAGGGGGCCAACTAATGAAAAACTGTTTTTT. This gives the protein CASSDRGPTNEKLFF.

This clonotype was observed many times. The rearrangement links TRBV12-3 or TRBV12-4 to TRBJ2-1; no definite D call. V gave up 2 bases and J gave up 5 bases, with 13 bases separating them. The length of the CDR3 is 15 residues. The chain's CDR3 is CASSLNPTVNNEQFF. Written as DNA, the CDR3 is TGTGCCAGCAGTTTAAACCCTACGGTCAACAATGAGCAGTTCTTC.

This clonotype was seen at least ten times. The genes are TRBV11-1 and TRBJ1-1; D unclear. Germline-derived CDR1 and CDR2 are SGHAT and FQDESV (reference sequence). Trimming pared 3 bases from V and 1 base from J, leaving 9 bases between. The CDR3 extends over 14 amino acids. The CDR3 loop reads CASSFSGENTEAFF. CDR3 DNA: TGTGCCAGCAGCTTTTCGGGTGAGAACACTGAAGCTTTCTTT.

The table lists this clonotype with many counts. This CDR3 is CASSLGQGAIVAFF. CDR3 coding DNA: TGTGCCAGCAGCTTGGGACAGGGGGCAATAGTGGCTTTCTTT. The chain has TRBV5-6 and TRBJ1-1; 10 bases agree with TRBD1. From germline, CDR1 is SGHDT and CDR2 YYEEEE. The CDR3 runs 14 residues. Germline trimming cut 0 bases from V and 11 bases from J; bases unmatched to any gene: 7.

The gene calls are TRBV20-1 and TRBJ2-5, with D unresolved. Germline V lookup: CDR1 DFQATT, CDR2 SNEGSKA (reference sequence). Trimming left V 5 bases short and J 1 base short, with 11 bases between. The CDR3 runs to 13 residues. The CDR3, as DNA: TGCAGTGCTCCTCGTGGCTCCCAAGAGACCCAGTACTTC. Amino acid sequence: CSAPRGSQETQYF.

The CDR3 DNA sequence: TGTGCCAGCAGCTCCCCGCCCCGCGGGGTGTTCGCAGATACGCAGTATTTT. This translates into CASSSPPRGVFADTQYF. The chain joins TRBV28 to TRBJ2-3; weak D call: TRBD2 (6 bases). Germline-derived CDR1 and CDR2 are MDHEN and SYDVKM. Trimming pared 6 bases from V and 4 bases from J, leaving 23 bases between. CDR3 length: 17 residues.

This clonotype has ten or more counts. The genes are TRBV4-3 and TRBJ1-5, with TRBD1 as a possible D gene (5 bases). Germline lookup yields CDR1 LGHNA and CDR2 YSLEER. The V end lost 0 bases, the J end lost 9 bases, and 12 bases lay between the germline ends. The CDR3 is 14 residues long. The CDR3 DNA reads as TGCGCCAGCAGCCAAGAGGGGGGGAGGAGGCCCCAGCATTTT. This encodes CASSQEGGRRPQHF.

V usage is TRBV12-3 or TRBV12-4 and J usage is TRBJ2-3, with 13 bases fitting TRBD2. The CDR3 totals 16 residues. V dropped 7 bases and J dropped 5; count of bases not matched to a gene: 9. CDR3 sequence (DNA): TGTGCCAGCACCTTACTAGCGGGGGGGCCTTTAGATACGCAGTATTTT. As protein: CASTLLAGGPLDTQYF.

Many counts were recorded for this clonotype. The chain joins TRBV7-2 to TRBJ2-7; the match to TRBD2 covers 9 bases. V shed 2 bases, J shed 3 bases, and the junction held 5 bases outside the gene matches. CDR1 and CDR2 from the germline V gene are SGHTA and FQGNSA. The CDR3 extends over 15 amino acids. The chain's CDR3 is CASSLSLAGRYEQYF. CDR3 in DNA: TGTGCCAGCAGCTTAAGTCTAGCGGGACGCTACGAGCAGTACTTC.

The chain joins TRBV18 to TRBJ2-4, with 12 positions matching TRBD1. Unmatched junction bases numbered 4, after V lost 3 bases and J lost 7 bases. Germline CDR1 KGHSH, CDR2 LQKENI. The CDR3 is 15 amino acids. The CDR3 DNA follows: TGTGCCAGCTCACCCCCGGGACAGGGGGCCAACATTCAGTACTTC. The encoded protein is CASSPPGQGANIQYF.

The rearrangement joins TRBV14 to TRBJ2-4, with 11 bases that match TRBD2. The CDR3 is made up of 15 amino acids. With V trimmed by 3 bases and J by 6 bases, 4 bases remained unmatched. Germline V gene lookup returns CDR1 SGHDN and CDR2 FVKESK. The CDR3: CASSQRGTSGNIQYF. CDR3 coding DNA: TGTGCCAGCAGCCAGAGAGGGACTAGCGGAAACATTCAGTACTTC.

At least ten counts were recorded for this clonotype. This chain connects TRBV18 to TRBJ1-5; D may be TRBD1 (5 bases). Germline V gene data show CDR1 as KGHSH and CDR2 as LQKENI. This CDR3 has 14 amino acids. With 5 bases removed from V and 3 bases from J, the gap between germline ends came to 11 bases. CDR3 protein: CASSTTGFNQPQHF. DNA for the CDR3: TGTGCCAGCTCAACAACAGGTTTCAATCAGCCCCAGCATTTT.

The J gene is TRBJ1-5, the V gene TRBV28, with 7 nucleotides matching TRBD1. Germline values: CDR1 MDHEN, CDR2 SYDVKM. CDR3 size: 14 residues. The V segment lost 2 bases and the J segment 7 bases; nucleotides outside the gene matches: 5. CDR3 coding DNA: TGTGCCAGCAGTTTACAGACAGGGTTGCAGCCCCAGCATTTT. It yields the protein CASSLQTGLQPQHF.

This clonotype was seen a handful of times. V gene TRBV19 combines with J gene TRBJ2-7, with TRBD1 identical over 8 bases. Germline V gene sequence: CDR1 LNHDA, CDR2 SQIVND (reference sequence). This CDR3 spans 14 amino acids. V shed 6 bases and J 6 bases; nucleotides not matched to a gene: 10. The CDR3: CASSEGQVGGEQYF. DNA for the CDR3: TGTGCCAGTAGCGAGGGACAGGTTGGGGGCGAGCAGTACTTC.

Many counts were recorded for this clonotype. CDR3 nucleotide sequence: TGTGCCAGCAGTCGAGAGGACAGGGATTCGCCCCAGCATTTT. Translating it yields CASSREDRDSPQHF. The genes are TRBV12-3 or TRBV12-4 and TRBJ1-5; 8 nucleotides line up with TRBD1. After removal of 5 bases from V and 9 bases from J, the junction contained 9 bases not matched to a gene. This CDR3 comprises 14 residues.

The chain couples TRBV29-1 to TRBJ1-5, with TRBD1 identical over 7 bases. This CDR3 region has 13 residues. V lost 4 bases, J lost 3 bases, and 3 bases stayed unmatched. Per germline, CDR1 SQVTM and CDR2 ANQGSEA. The CDR3 DNA follows: TGCAGCGTTGGACAGGGTGTCAATCAGCCCCAGCATTTT. Residues: CSVGQGVNQPQHF. Together with reference TRBV29-1 and TRBJ1-5, the CDR3 gives the full variable domain: SAVISQKPSRDICQRGTSLTIQCQVDSQVTMMFWYRQQPGQSLTLIATANQGSEATYESGFVIDKFPISRPNLTFSTLTVSNMSPEDSSIYLCSVGQGVNQPQHFGDGTRLSIL.

The CDR3 nucleotides read TGTGCCAGCAGCGTAGTCGATAGGCTGGGGATAGCTGAAGCTTTCTTT. It specifies CASSVVDRLGIAEAFF. The V gene is TRBV9, the J gene TRBJ1-1; D not resolved. V shed 0 bases and J shed 6 bases, with 18 bases lying between them. CDR3 length: 16 amino acids. CDR1 and CDR2 (germline): SGDLS, YYNGEE.

The J gene is TRBJ2-5, the V gene TRBV20-1; no clear D. The CDR3 runs to 13 residues. In germline, CDR1 is DFQATT, CDR2 SNEGSKA (reference sequence). V was cut by 3 bases and J by 6 bases, with 14 bases left in between. CDR3 nucleotides: TGCAGTGCTAGTGGGCTAGTGAGAAAGACCCAGTACTTC. Its translation: CSASGLVRKTQYF.

CDR3 DNA: TGCGCCAGCAGCTTTCAACCGGGACTCAGTAATTCACCCCTCCACTTT. The encoded protein is CASSFQPGLSNSPLHF. This chain uses TRBV4-1 with TRBJ1-6; TRBD1 might be the D (5 bases). Germline lookup yields CDR1 MGHRA and CDR2 YSYEKL. This CDR3 is 16 amino acids long. V gave up 5 bases and J gave up 6 bases, with 17 bases separating them.

The genes are TRBV5-8 and TRBJ1-2; D might be TRBD1 (5 bases). Trimming took off 7 bases at V and 4 bases at J, with 14 bases between the two ends. The CDR3 runs to 13 residues. The germline V gene encodes CDR1 SGHTS and CDR2 YDEGEE. The CDR3 DNA follows: TGTGCCAGCGGACGGGGGTGGGGCTATGGCTACACCTTC. This translates into CASGRGWGYGYTF.